This section outlines one TCR beta chain sequence together with its context. Its antigen is not identified. This entry comes from a study of cytomegalovirus exposure and HLA in healthy donors. Study-level points and caveats: Owing to their indistinguishability, certain V segments, notably TRBV6-2 and TRBV6-3, were excluded. In an earlier analysis, most TCR beta V segments were productive about 87% or about 30% of the time. Several of the most significant clusters were apparently associated with common viral pathogens in a later analysis. A likely sequencing artifact accounted for one observed cluster of highly shared sequence variants.

Researchers ran the PCR with 60 Vbeta and 13 Jbeta primers. The data were produced by immunoSEQ multiplex PCR, yet TCRdb's version contains in-frame clones alone and is incomplete. Of 190,000 or so clones listed, about 80% are singletons. The V gene's germline CDR1 is SGHRS and CDR2 YFSETQ. This CDR3 contains 13 residues. With V trimmed by 5 bases and J by 4 bases, 4 bases remained unmatched. The sequenced material came from PBMCs. The chain links TRBV5-1 to TRBJ1-2, with 8 bases aligning to TRBD1. The source of this sequence is a woman between 45 and 60 years old in good health and CMV-seropositive. The CDR3, as DNA: TGCGCCAGCAGACAGGGGGAGAGCTATGGCTACACCTTC. It codes for CASRQGESYGYTF.